The rows below give T cell receptor beta chains drawn from one sample of a study of blood T cell repertoires in COVID-19. TCRdb's copy holds only in-frame clones and misses some; the assay was immunoSEQ multiplex PCR. The sample shows a few hundred thousand clones, 80% to 90% of them seen only once. The sequencing sample was made of PBMCs or T cells enriched from blood (not recorded which). These receptors were collected from a woman between 18 and 29 years old who had recovered from COVID-19. Each CDR3 is given with its conserved first and last residue. Fields, in order: D gene, V gene, clone size, J gene, CDR3 protein, CDR3 DNA. The D gene is left open where the match is weak. Only some rows state a clone size, as once, few, many or a class for expanded clones.

D: NA; V: TRBV7-9; size: NA; J: TRBJ2-5; CDR3: CASSLVPGQGETQYF; DNA: TGTGCCAGCAGCTTAGTACCGGGCCAGGGGGAGACCCAGTACTTC
D: NA; V: TRBV5-4; size: NA; J: TRBJ1-1; CDR3: CASSLSTYQLNTEAFF; DNA: TGTGCCAGCAGCTTGTCAACATACCAATTGAACACTGAAGCTTTCTTT
D: TRBD1; V: TRBV9; size: NA; J: TRBJ1-1; CDR3: CASSARQGGDMNTEAFF; DNA: TGTGCCAGCAGCGCGCGACAGGGGGGAGACATGAACACTGAAGCTTTCTTT
D: NA; V: TRBV12-2; size: NA; J: TRBJ2-7; CDR3: CASRLPGQVSYEQYF; DNA: TGTGCAAGTCGCCTCCCGGGACAGGTTTCCTACGAGCAGTACTTC
D: NA; V: TRBV5-5; size: NA; J: TRBJ1-2; CDR3: CASTQPRKGSHGYTF; DNA: TGTGCCAGCACCCAACCCCGGAAGGGGTCCCATGGCTACACCTTC
D: TRBD1; V: TRBV5-1; size: NA; J: TRBJ2-7; CDR3: CASSRLTGDPSYEQYF; DNA: TGCGCCAGCAGCCGTTTGACAGGGGATCCCTCCTACGAGCAGTACTTC
D: NA; V: TRBV2; size: NA; J: TRBJ1-1; CDR3: CASSQNWSGEAFF; DNA: TGTGCCAGCAGTCAAAATTGGTCGGGGGAAGCTTTCTTT
D: NA; V: TRBV6-5; size: NA; J: TRBJ2-2; CDR3: CASARGRGGVGELFF; DNA: TGTGCAAGCGCCCGCGGGCGAGGGGGAGTCGGGGAGCTGTTTTTT
D: NA; V: TRBV28; size: NA; J: TRBJ2-5; CDR3: CASSTREAQEETQYF; DNA: TGTGCCAGCAGTACTAGGGAGGCCCAAGAGGAGACCCAGTACTTC
D: NA; V: TRBV10-3; size: NA; J: TRBJ2-7; CDR3: CAISESGPPGEQYF; DNA: TGTGCCATCAGTGAGTCAGGTCCCCCGGGCGAGCAGTACTTC
D: NA; V: TRBV19; size: NA; J: TRBJ1-4; CDR3: CASKPARGEKLFF; DNA: TGTGCCAGTAAACCTGCTAGGGGTGAAAAACTGTTTTTT
D: NA; V: TRBV15; size: NA; J: TRBJ1-6; CDR3: CATSSTAYNSPLHF; DNA: TGTGCCACCAGCTCTACCGCGTATAATTCACCCCTCCACTTT
D: TRBD1; V: TRBV10-1; size: few; J: TRBJ1-1; CDR3: CASSTGQGTNTEAFF; DNA: TGCGCCAGCAGTACGGGACAGGGAACGAACACTGAAGCTTTCTTT
D: NA; V: TRBV3-1/TRBV3-2; size: once; J: TRBJ1-1; CDR3: CASSQETWGRTEAFF; DNA: TGTGCCAGCAGCCAAGAAACTTGGGGGAGGACTGAAGCTTTCTTT
D: TRBD1; V: TRBV10-3; size: NA; J: TRBJ1-6; CDR3: CAISGTENSPLHF; DNA: TGTGCCATCAGCGGGACAGAAAATTCACCCCTCCACTTT
D: TRBD1; V: TRBV6-5; size: NA; J: TRBJ1-6; CDR3: CASGRQGAENSPLHF; DNA: TGTGCCAGCGGACGACAGGGGGCCGAGAATTCACCCCTCCACTTT
D: TRBD2; V: TRBV7-2; size: NA; J: TRBJ2-3; CDR3: CASSLGRGGTDTQYF; DNA: TGTGCCAGCAGCTTAGGGCGGGGGGGCACAGATACGCAGTATTTT
D: NA; V: TRBV3-1/TRBV3-2; size: NA; J: TRBJ2-5; CDR3: CATSGDGEYQYF; DNA: TGTGCCACCTCGGGAGACGGGGAGTATCAGTACTTC
D: TRBD1; V: TRBV7-2; size: once; J: TRBJ2-5; CDR3: CASSYRQGRGETQYF; DNA: TGTGCCAGCAGCTACCGACAGGGTCGGGGCGAGACCCAGTACTTC
D: TRBD1; V: TRBV3-1/TRBV3-2; size: NA; J: TRBJ1-5; CDR3: CASSQEGQGYQPQHF; DNA: TGTGCCAGCAGCCAAGAGGGACAGGGCTATCAGCCCCAGCATTTT
D: NA; V: TRBV11-1; size: NA; J: TRBJ2-3; CDR3: CASSLMSGSTDTQYF; DNA: TGTGCCAGCAGCTTAATGAGCGGGAGCACAGATACGCAGTATTTT
D: TRBD1; V: TRBV11-2; size: NA; J: TRBJ1-2; CDR3: CASSRHGQEGDGYTF; DNA: TGTGCCAGCAGCCGACACGGACAGGAAGGGGATGGCTACACCTTC
D: TRBD1; V: TRBV5-1; size: NA; J: TRBJ1-1; CDR3: CASSKGQGGTEAFF; DNA: TGCGCCAGCAGCAAGGGACAGGGAGGGACTGAAGCTTTCTTT
D: NA; V: TRBV30; size: NA; J: TRBJ1-4; CDR3: CAWTATNEKLFF; DNA: TGTGCCTGGACAGCAACTAATGAAAAACTGTTTTTT
D: NA; V: TRBV27; size: NA; J: TRBJ2-3; CDR3: CASSLGGVIDQDTQYF; DNA: TGTGCCAGCAGTTTAGGGGGCGTAATTGATCAAGATACGCAGTATTTT
D: NA; V: TRBV9; size: NA; J: TRBJ1-1; CDR3: CASSPGLGRNTEAFF; DNA: TGTGCCAGCAGCCCCGGGCTGGGGAGGAACACTGAAGCTTTCTTT
D: TRBD1; V: TRBV27; size: NA; J: TRBJ1-2; CDR3: CASSVPRQGHDGYTF; DNA: TGTGCCAGCAGTGTTCCCCGACAGGGCCACGATGGCTACACCTTC
D: NA; V: TRBV9; size: NA; J: TRBJ2-3; CDR3: CASSSGPLTDTQYF; DNA: TGTGCCAGCAGCTCAGGCCCACTCACAGATACGCAGTATTTT
D: NA; V: TRBV27; size: NA; J: TRBJ1-2; CDR3: CASSPRGGGGYGYTF; DNA: TGTGCCAGCAGTCCTAGGGGGGGAGGGGGCTATGGCTACACCTTC
D: NA; V: TRBV12-3/TRBV12-4; size: NA; J: TRBJ1-2; CDR3: CASSGWGSYGYTF; DNA: TGTGCCAGCAGTGGATGGGGCAGCTATGGCTACACCTTC
D: NA; V: TRBV5-1; size: NA; J: TRBJ1-5; CDR3: CASSSGGVGQPQHF; DNA: TGCGCCAGCAGCTCCGGGGGGGTAGGACAGCCCCAGCATTTT
D: NA; V: TRBV6-5; size: NA; J: TRBJ1-2; CDR3: CASTQGPIHGYTF; DNA: TGTGCCAGCACCCAGGGGCCCATCCATGGCTACACCTTC
D: TRBD1; V: TRBV28; size: NA; J: TRBJ1-2; CDR3: CASGDSTNYGYTF; DNA: TGTGCCAGCGGGGACAGTACTAACTATGGCTACACCTTC
D: TRBD2; V: TRBV3-1/TRBV3-2; size: NA; J: TRBJ2-3; CDR3: CASSQYGLAGALGTQYF; DNA: TGTGCCAGCAGCCAATACGGACTAGCGGGGGCCCTAGGTACGCAGTATTTT
D: NA; V: TRBV7-9; size: NA; J: TRBJ1-5; CDR3: CASSNAYGQPNQPQHF; DNA: TGTGCCAGCAGCAACGCGTACGGACAGCCGAATCAGCCCCAGCATTTT
D: TRBD2; V: TRBV5-1; size: NA; J: TRBJ2-3; CDR3: CASSLSSGGADTQYF; DNA: TGCGCCAGCAGCTTATCTAGCGGGGGGGCAGATACGCAGTATTTT
D: NA; V: TRBV18; size: NA; J: TRBJ2-3; CDR3: CASSLRQGTTDTQYF; DNA: TGTGCCAGCTCCCTGCGGCAGGGTACCACAGATACGCAGTATTTT
D: NA; V: TRBV21-1; size: NA; J: TRBJ1-4; CDR3: CASSNTGWGSTNEKLFF; DNA: TGTGCCAGCAGCAATACAGGGTGGGGATCAACTAATGAAAAACTGTTTTTT
D: NA; V: TRBV28; size: NA; J: TRBJ1-6; CDR3: CAIQELSSYNSPLHF; DNA: TGTGCCATCCAGGAATTAAGCTCCTATAATTCACCCCTCCACTTT
D: TRBD2; V: TRBV15; size: NA; J: TRBJ2-3; CDR3: CATSRERRGGGWGTDTQYF; DNA: TGTGCCACCAGCAGAGAGAGGCGGGGGGGCGGTTGGGGCACAGATACGCAGTATTTT
D: TRBD1; V: TRBV6-5; size: few; J: TRBJ1-1; CDR3: CASSPHDRVTEAFF; DNA: TGTGCCAGCAGCCCACATGACAGGGTCACTGAAGCTTTCTTT
D: NA; V: TRBV4-1; size: NA; J: TRBJ1-4; CDR3: CASSQEGQGLTNEKLFF; DNA: TGCGCCAGCAGCCAAGAGGGCCAGGGGTTGACTAATGAAAAACTGTTTTTT
D: TRBD1; V: TRBV19; size: NA; J: TRBJ1-1; CDR3: CASSNRGDSQNTEAFF; DNA: TGTGCCAGTAGTAACCGAGGGGACAGCCAAAACACTGAAGCTTTCTTT
D: NA; V: TRBV10-3; size: NA; J: TRBJ1-1; CDR3: CAISETPPRDTEAFF; DNA: TGTGCCATCAGTGAAACCCCCCCCCGGGACACTGAAGCTTTCTTT
D: NA; V: TRBV7-7; size: few; J: TRBJ1-1; CDR3: CASSLVLGAEAFF; DNA: TGTGCTAGCAGCTTAGTGCTGGGCGCTGAAGCTTTCTTT
D: NA; V: TRBV6-5; size: once; J: TRBJ1-1; CDR3: CASSRGNMNTEAFF; DNA: TGTGCCAGCAGCCGGGGGAACATGAACACTGAAGCTTTCTTT
D: TRBD1; V: TRBV25-1; size: NA; J: TRBJ2-1; CDR3: CASSELRQGPYNEQFF; DNA: TGTGCCAGCAGTGAACTTAGACAGGGACCCTACAATGAGCAGTTCTTC
D: TRBD1; V: TRBV2; size: NA; J: TRBJ1-5; CDR3: CASRADRGNYQPQHF; DNA: TGTGCCAGCAGAGCGGACAGGGGGAATTATCAGCCCCAGCATTTT
D: TRBD1; V: TRBV4-1; size: NA; J: TRBJ1-6; CDR3: CASSHKDRGPAAGSPLHF; DNA: TGCGCCAGCAGCCATAAGGACAGGGGGCCAGCCGCGGGGTCACCCCTCCACTTT
D: TRBD1; V: TRBV3-1/TRBV3-2; size: NA; J: TRBJ2-7; CDR3: CASSLGQGAVEQYF; DNA: TGTGCCAGCAGCCTCGGACAGGGGGCTGTCGAGCAGTACTTC
D: NA; V: TRBV27; size: NA; J: TRBJ1-2; CDR3: CASSSAGVEAYGYTF; DNA: TGTGCCAGCAGTAGCGCCGGGGTTGAGGCCTATGGCTACACCTTC
D: NA; V: TRBV27; size: NA; J: TRBJ1-1; CDR3: CASSSIGGKAFF; DNA: TGTGCCAGCAGTTCAATCGGGGGGAAAGCTTTCTTT
D: TRBD1; V: TRBV6-4; size: NA; J: TRBJ2-6; CDR3: CARRKGQASSGANVLTF; DNA: TGTGCCAGACGAAAGGGACAGGCTAGCTCTGGGGCCAACGTCCTGACTTTC
D: TRBD1; V: TRBV28; size: NA; J: TRBJ1-5; CDR3: CASSLRTGEGPQHF; DNA: TGTGCCAGCAGTCTAAGGACAGGGGAGGGACCCCAGCATTTT
D: TRBD1; V: TRBV28; size: NA; J: TRBJ1-5; CDR3: CASRQTGRSNQPQHF; DNA: TGTGCCAGCAGACAGACAGGGAGGAGCAATCAGCCCCAGCATTTT
D: TRBD1; V: TRBV7-3; size: NA; J: TRBJ2-1; CDR3: CATSRDRAYNEQFF; DNA: TGTGCCACTAGCCGGGACAGGGCCTACAATGAGCAGTTCTTC